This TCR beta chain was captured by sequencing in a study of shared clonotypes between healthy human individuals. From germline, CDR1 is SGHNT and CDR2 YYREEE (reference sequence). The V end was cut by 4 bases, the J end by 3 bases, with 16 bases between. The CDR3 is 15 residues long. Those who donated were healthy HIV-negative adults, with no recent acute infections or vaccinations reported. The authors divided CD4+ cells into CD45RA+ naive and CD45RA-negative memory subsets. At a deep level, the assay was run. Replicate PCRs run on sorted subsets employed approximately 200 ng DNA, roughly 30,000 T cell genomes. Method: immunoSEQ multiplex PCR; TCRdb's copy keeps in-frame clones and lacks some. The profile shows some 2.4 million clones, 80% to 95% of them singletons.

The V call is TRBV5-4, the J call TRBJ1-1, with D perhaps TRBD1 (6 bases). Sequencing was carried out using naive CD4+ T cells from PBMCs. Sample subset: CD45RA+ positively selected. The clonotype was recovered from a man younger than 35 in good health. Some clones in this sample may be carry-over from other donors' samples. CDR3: CASSHTGFGDTEAFF. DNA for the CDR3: TGTGCCAGCAGCCACACAGGGTTCGGGGACACTGAAGCTTTCTTT.